A single TCR beta chain is shown here with its context. Antigen specificity is unknown. Sequenced by immunoSEQ multiplex PCR; TCRdb stores in-frame clones only, minus some. The repertoire holds 85,000 to 100,000 clones, with about 89% as singletons. V shed 5 bases, J shed 10 bases, and the junction held 7 bases outside the gene matches. Germline CDR1 and CDR2: SNHLY and FYNNEI. The CDR3 sequence is 12 residues long. This entry belongs to a study of T cell responses to AZD1222 COVID-19 vaccine. Study-wide findings and caveats: Two AZD1222 doses significantly raised spike-specific TCR breadth and depth over controls.

The TCR originated in an adult who received the AZD1222 COVID-19 vaccine. The chain employs TRBV2 and TRBJ1-1, with TRBD1 identical over 7 bases. Source: peripheral blood, taken 28 days after the second AZD1222 dose. The CDR3: CASSLGTALAFF. The CDR3 nucleotides read TGTGCCAGCAGTCTAGGGACAGCCCTAGCTTTCTTT.